This passage covers 25 T cell receptor beta chains from one sample sequenced in a study of blood T cell repertoires in COVID-19. Measured with immunoSEQ multiplex PCR; TCRdb has only the in-frame clones, and not every one. The repertoire includes roughly 230,000 clones, 65% to 90% of them detected once, and 6.5% to 9% sits in the top ten. The sequenced material came from peripheral blood. These TCRs come from a woman aged 50 to 60 with acute or convalescent COVID-19.

Here the CDR3 DNA reads TGTGCCAGCAGTTCCGCAGAAAACTACGAGCAGTACTTC. Its protein is CASSSAENYEQYF. The chain combines TRBV28 with TRBJ2-7; no firm D call. Germline CDR1 is MDHEN and CDR2 is SYDVKM. CDR3 size: 13 residues. The V gene lost 4 bases and the J gene lost 3 bases, with 10 bases spanning the gap.

The V gene is TRBV5-1, the J gene TRBJ1-1, with D perhaps TRBD1 (6 bases). Germline CDR1 is SGHRS and CDR2 is YFSETQ. This CDR3 spans 13 amino acids. V was pared by 6 bases and J by 4 bases, with 13 bases between. In DNA form, the CDR3 reads TGCGCCAGCAATTTGAGGGGGGGCACTGAAGCTTTCTTT. It codes for CASNLRGGTEAFF.

The chain recombines TRBV18 with TRBJ2-7; TRBD2 might be the D (5 bases). Germline values: CDR1 KGHSH, CDR2 LQKENI. V was trimmed by 2 bases and J by 6 bases, leaving 8 bases between them. The CDR3 consists of 12 residues. In DNA form, the CDR3 reads TGTGCCAGCTCACCAAGCGGTGGCGAGCAGTACTTC. Its protein is CASSPSGGEQYF.

This clone came up once. V gene TRBV5-4 combines with J gene TRBJ1-2, with a weak D call TRBD1 (6 bases). The CDR3 is 11 residues long. Germline V gene sequence: CDR1 SGHNT, CDR2 YYREEE (reference sequence). Trimming removed 4 bases from V and 10 bases from J, with 11 bases in between. The CDR3, as DNA: TGTGCCAGCAGCCCCGGACAGATCTACACCTTC. This sequence encodes CASSPGQIYTF.

The chain uses TRBV5-4 and TRBJ2-3; the D gene is possibly TRBD2 (5 bases). The CDR3 sequence is 15 residues long. With 0 bases removed from V and 5 bases from J, the gap between germline ends came to 13 bases. Looked up from germline, CDR1 is SGHNT and CDR2 is YYREEE (reference sequence). The CDR3 DNA reads TGTGCCAGCAGCTTGGCTTCTGTTGGAGGAGATACGCAGTATTTT. The encoded protein is CASSLASVGGDTQYF.

The rearrangement uses TRBV9 and TRBJ1-2; possibly TRBD1 for D (5 bases). V lost 0 bases, J lost 4 bases, and 16 bases lay in between. The V gene's germline CDR1 is SGDLS and CDR2 YYNGEE. The CDR3 covers 16 residues. The CDR3, as DNA: TGTGCCAGCAGCGTAGTGGGTACAGGCGAGCTCTATGGCTACACCTTC. Protein: CASSVVGTGELYGYTF.

The chain uses TRBV29-1 and TRBJ1-1; D is unresolved. Trimming took off 6 bases at V and 4 bases at J, with 12 bases between the two ends. The germline V gene has CDR1 SQVTM and CDR2 ANQGSEA. The CDR3 totals 12 residues. The CDR3 reads CSVLGALTEAFF. In nucleotides, the CDR3 is TGCAGCGTCCTAGGAGCCCTCACTGAAGCTTTCTTT.

This rearrangement joins TRBV3-1 (or the pseudogene TRBV3-2) to TRBJ1-1, with TRBD1 matching over 10 bases. Per the germline V gene, CDR1 is LGHDT and CDR2 is YNNKEL (reference sequence). V shed 4 bases and J 5 bases; nucleotides not matched to a gene: 7. The CDR3 runs 15 residues. DNA for the CDR3: TGTGCCAGCAGCCCCTGGGACAGGGGTGGAACTGAAGCTTTCTTT. Residues: CASSPWDRGGTEAFF.

For this clone: Different DNA sequences within this sample yield the same CDR3. The chain is built from TRBV19 and TRBJ1-5, with 8 bases identical to TRBD1. From germline, CDR1 is LNHDA and CDR2 SQIVND (reference sequence). The V and J ends lost 5 bases and 6 bases, in that order; junction bases with no gene match: 6. This CDR3 has 14 amino acids. CDR3 nucleotides: TGTGCCAGTAGTCTGACAGGGGTAGGTCAGCCCCAGCATTTT. This translates into CASSLTGVGQPQHF.

V is TRBV5-6 and J is TRBJ1-2; 7 bases are a match to TRBD1. Germline values: CDR1 SGHDT, CDR2 YYEEEE. The CDR3 extends over 13 amino acids. After removal of 2 bases from V and 7 bases from J, the junction contained 5 bases not matched to a gene. This CDR3 is CASSFDRAAGYTF. The CDR3 DNA is TGTGCCAGCAGCTTTGACAGGGCGGCTGGCTACACCTTC.

The chain carries TRBV2 and TRBJ2-5; 8 positions match TRBD2. Per the germline V gene, CDR1 is SNHLY and CDR2 is FYNNEI. J gave up 14 bases and V 7 bases, and 9 bases lay outside the gene matches. This CDR3 is 11 amino acids long. The CDR3 region is CASTPAGGIYF. The CDR3 DNA reads TGTGCCAGCACCCCCGCGGGGGGAATATACTTC.

DNA of the CDR3: TGCGCCAGCAGCTTTTTAGGGGGTGAAAACATTCAGTACTTC. Its translation: CASSFLGGENIQYF. The chain joins TRBV5-1 to TRBJ2-4, with D possibly being TRBD1 (6 bases). V lost 2 bases and J lost 5, with 11 bases in between. The CDR3 has 14 amino acids. The germline gives CDR1 SGHRS, CDR2 YFSETQ. Looking up the rest from reference TRBV5-1 and TRBJ2-4 gives the full variable domain: KAGVTQTPRYLIKTRGQQVTLSCSPISGHRSVSWYQQTPGQGLQFLFEYFSETQRNKGNFPGRFSGRQFSNSRSEMNVSTLELGDSALYLCASSFLGGENIQYFGAGTRLSVL.

CDR3 protein: CASSGGLNTDTQYF. CDR3 sequence (DNA): TGTGCCAGCTCCGGGGGGCTTAACACAGATACGCAGTATTTT. The V call is TRBV27, the J call TRBJ2-3, with a weak D call TRBD2 (7 bases). V was clipped by 8 bases and J by 2 bases, with 14 bases between them. The CDR3 is 14 amino acids. Germline lookup yields CDR1 MNHEY and CDR2 SMNVEV (reference sequence).

V usage is TRBV7-9 and J usage is TRBJ1-2, with 10 bases matching TRBD1. CDR3 length: 16 residues. Trimming at V came to 5 bases and at J to 4 bases, leaving 10 bases not matched to a gene. Germline V lookup: CDR1 SEHNR, CDR2 FQNEAQ (reference sequence). This CDR3 is CASSGQTGGTTYGYTF. CDR3 coding DNA: TGTGCCAGCAGCGGACAGACAGGGGGCACTACCTATGGCTACACCTTC.

In this sample, this clone turned up once. The chain has TRBV28 and TRBJ1-6; TRBD1 matches 7 bases. The V gene's germline CDR1 is MDHEN and CDR2 SYDVKM. Trimming cost V 5 bases and J 6 bases; bases outside gene matches: 4. This CDR3 has 14 amino acids. The CDR3 reads CASSPGDSNSPLHF. The CDR3 nucleotides are TGTGCCAGCAGTCCCGGGGACAGTAATTCACCCCTCCACTTT.

V is TRBV5-4 and J is TRBJ2-5, with TRBD2 matching over 10 bases. Germline lookup yields CDR1 SGHNT and CDR2 YYREEE (reference sequence). V lost 4 bases, J lost 2 bases, and 8 bases stayed unmatched. CDR3 length equals 16 residues. CDR3 protein: CASSLAFSGGQETQYF. The CDR3, as DNA: TGTGCCAGCAGCCTTGCTTTTAGCGGGGGGCAAGAGACCCAGTACTTC.

This clone was seen once. The gene calls are TRBV5-5 and TRBJ1-1, with 8 bases fitting TRBD1. V was clipped by 3 bases and J by 6 bases; unmatched bases: 4. The germline V gene has CDR1 SGHKS and CDR2 YYEKEE (reference sequence). This CDR3 has 13 residues. The CDR3 DNA follows: TGTGCCAGCAGCTGGACAGGGTCCGCTGAAGCTTTCTTT. Residues: CASSWTGSAEAFF.

This clone has only one observation. This rearrangement joins TRBV15 to TRBJ1-6; 12 bases align to TRBD1. Germline V gene data show CDR1 as LNHNV and CDR2 as YYDKDF (reference sequence). This CDR3 region has 19 residues. With V trimmed by 3 bases and J by 2 bases, 8 bases remained unmatched. CDR3 DNA: TGTGCCACCAGCAGTGAGGGACAGGGGGCACGGCCCTATAATTCACCCCTCCACTTT. This codes for CATSSEGQGARPYNSPLHF. Filled out from reference TRBV15 and TRBJ1-6, the complete variable domain reads DAMVIQNPRYQVTQFGKPVTLSCSQTLNHNVMYWYQQKSSQAPKLLFHYYDKDFNNEADTPDNFQSRRPNTSFCFLDIRSPGLGDTAMYLCATSSEGQGARPYNSPLHFGNGTRLTVT.

This sequence joins TRBV6-5 and TRBJ1-6, with D perhaps TRBD1 (6 bases). The CDR3 is made up of 15 amino acids. CDR1 is MNHEY and CDR2 is SVGAGI in the germline V gene. Trimming left V 6 bases short and J 4 bases short, with 13 bases between. The CDR3: CASSDRGGYNSPLHF. CDR3 sequence (DNA): TGTGCCAGCAGCGATAGGGGGGGTTATAATTCACCCCTCCACTTT.

The rearrangement links TRBV5-1 to TRBJ2-6; D remains unclear. V was trimmed by 0 bases and J by 4 bases, leaving 11 bases between them. Looked up from germline, CDR1 is SGHRS and CDR2 is YFSETQ. This CDR3 is built from 16 residues. The CDR3 DNA sequence: TGCGCCAGCAGCTTGGAACAGCCCGGCGGGGCCAACGTCCTGACTTTC. Translation: CASSLEQPGGANVLTF.

V usage is TRBV30 and J usage is TRBJ1-3; unclear D gene. The CDR3 covers 11 residues. V shed 7 bases and J shed 4 bases, with 8 bases lying between them. Looked up from germline, CDR1 is GTSNPN and CDR2 is SVGIG (reference sequence). CDR3 nucleotides: TGTGCCTCCCTATTGGGAAACACCATATATTTT. As protein: CASLLGNTIYF.

In this sample, this clone turned up once. CDR3 in DNA: TGTGCCAGCAGCGTAGCGTCTAGCTCCTACAATGAGCAGTTCTTC. Protein sequence: CASSVASSSYNEQFF. The chain couples TRBV9 to TRBJ2-1, with no clear D. This CDR3 has 15 residues. The V and J ends lost 0 bases and 0 bases respectively, with 7 bases between them. Germline V lookup: CDR1 SGDLS, CDR2 YYNGEE.

The V gene is TRBV3-1 (or the pseudogene TRBV3-2), the J gene TRBJ2-5, with D perhaps TRBD1 (6 bases). V was clipped by 6 bases and J by 4 bases, with 24 bases between them. From germline, CDR1 is LGHDT and CDR2 YNNKEL (reference sequence). CDR3 length: 17 residues. The CDR3 coding sequence is TGTGCCAGCAGTCGTCTTTTGGCCCACCTAGGGGGAGAGACCCAGTACTTC. This translates into CASSRLLAHLGGETQYF.

This clone appeared a few times. V usage is TRBV7-2 and J usage is TRBJ1-5, with D possibly TRBD1 on 6 matching bases. Trimming shortened V by 8 bases and J by 7 bases, and 21 bases separated the two germline ends. The CDR3 runs to 15 residues. The V gene's germline CDR1 is SGHTA and CDR2 FQGNSA. The CDR3 DNA reads as TGTGCCAGCCAACCCGGGCCAGGGGCTCAGCAGCCCCAGCATTTT. Amino acids: CASQPGPGAQQPQHF.

DNA for the CDR3: TGTGCCAGCAGTTACGGCCTGGCCTACGAGCAGTACTTC. Translated, it gives CASSYGLAYEQYF. The chain combines TRBV6-6 with TRBJ2-7; no reliable D call. V shed 2 bases and J shed 2 bases, with 7 bases lying between them. The V gene's germline CDR1 is MNHNY and CDR2 SVGAGI (reference sequence). The CDR3 is made up of 13 amino acids.